The 19 T cell receptor beta chains below were found in one sample sequenced in a study of T cells expressing NK-cell markers. TCRdb re-called the 5' RACE reads; one entry per CDR3 protein, DNA not given. The sample has about 460,000 distinct CDR3 sequences; the top ten hold roughly 1.4%. Sequenced material: blood T cells: a sorted CD56 or NKG2C T cell subset, CD4+ or CD8+ T cells, or bulk PBMC T cells (not recorded which). The receptors were gathered from a woman in her 50s in good health.

CDR3 loop: CASSPGLAVTDTQYF. The chain uses TRBV27 and TRBJ2-3; TCRdb lists TRBD2, though no DNA is available to test this call. The CDR3 runs 15 residues. Germline V gene sequence: CDR1 MNHEY, CDR2 SMNVEV (reference sequence).

This chain connects TRBV10-3 to TRBJ1-2; TCRdb calls TRBD1, which cannot be checked without DNA. Germline V CDR1 and CDR2: ENHRY, SYGVKD. This CDR3 is 15 amino acids long. The chain's CDR3 is CAIREDSFFESGYTF.

The chain employs TRBV4-1 and TRBJ2-3; absent DNA, TCRdb's TRBD2 call cannot be checked. The CDR3 has 17 amino acids. Germline V gene sequence: CDR1 MGHRA, CDR2 YSYEKL. The chain's CDR3 is CASSQRGTNPLTDTQYF.

This chain connects TRBV28 to TRBJ2-3; the TCRdb D gene call, TRBD1, has no DNA to confirm it. CDR3 size: 15 residues. Germline CDR1 and CDR2: MDHEN and SYDVKM. The CDR3 sequence: CASSVQGEHTDTQYF.

The genes are TRBV3-1 and TRBJ2-4; TCRdb proposes TRBD2, but this gene call is untestable without DNA. Germline CDR1 and CDR2: LGHDT and YNNKEL (reference sequence). CDR3 size: 15 residues. CDR3 region: CASSLTSLGKNIQYF.

The chain uses TRBV29-1 and TRBJ1-1. CDR1 is SQVTM, CDR2 ANQGSEA, per germline. This CDR3 spans 12 amino acids. The chain's CDR3 is CSSGHMNTEAFF. Filled out from reference TRBV29-1 and TRBJ1-1, the complete variable domain reads SAVISQKPSRDICQRGTSLTIQCQVDSQVTMMFWYRQQPGQSLTLIATANQGSEATYESGFVIDKFPISRPNLTFSTLTVSNMSPEDSSIYLCSSGHMNTEAFFGQGTRLTVV.

The chain employs TRBV12-3 or TRBV12-4 and TRBJ1-6; the TRBD1 assignment by TCRdb is unverifiable without DNA. The CDR3 totals 13 residues. The CDR3: CASRASQDSPLHF.

The chain joins TRBV4-1 to TRBJ2-4. Germline assignment: CDR1 MGHRA and CDR2 YSYEKL. This CDR3 region has 14 residues. CDR3 sequence reads: CASSQSLGKNIQYF.

V usage is TRBV24-1 and J usage is TRBJ2-3; lacking DNA, the TRBD2 call made by TCRdb goes unchecked. This CDR3 contains 15 residues. CDR1 is KGHDR and CDR2 is SFDVKD in the germline V gene. This chain's CDR3 is CATSERTRKGDTQYF.

The rearrangement uses TRBV5-1 and TRBJ2-5; with no DNA, the TCRdb D assignment of TRBD1 cannot be verified. The CDR3 length is 15 residues. From germline, CDR1 is SGHRS and CDR2 YFSETQ. The CDR3 sequence is CASSLVRGDGETQYF.

V is TRBV10-3 and J is TRBJ2-3. Germline V gene sequence: CDR1 ENHRY, CDR2 SYGVKD. CDR3 size: 16 residues. CDR3 protein: CAISEWTLPGTDTQYF.

The V gene is TRBV4-1, the J gene TRBJ2-3; without DNA, the TCRdb call of TRBD1 cannot be checked. CDR1 is MGHRA, CDR2 YSYEKL, per germline. This CDR3 has 16 residues. CDR3 sequence: CASSRTGGAFGDTQYF.

The genes are TRBV27 and TRBJ1-2; checking the TCRdb D call of TRBD1 is not possible without DNA. The CDR3 length is 14 residues. Germline loops: CDR1 MNHEY, CDR2 SMNVEV (reference sequence). CDR3 loop: CASKYSGTGDGYTF.

The CDR3 here is CASSPASSTDTQYF. This rearrangement joins TRBV11-2 to TRBJ2-3. The CDR3 covers 14 residues. CDR1 is SGHAT and CDR2 is FQNNGV in the germline V gene.

V gene TRBV3-1 combines with J gene TRBJ1-3; without DNA, the TCRdb call of TRBD1 cannot be checked. The CDR3 extends over 14 amino acids. Per the germline V gene, CDR1 is LGHDT and CDR2 is YNNKEL (reference sequence). CDR3 loop: CASSQVRDTGTIYF.

The chain uses TRBV20-1 and TRBJ2-1; TCRdb's D call of TRBD2 is untestable without DNA. Germline loops: CDR1 DFQATT, CDR2 SNEGSKA (reference sequence). The CDR3 extends over 15 amino acids. The CDR3 reads CSFQGGLAGDREQFF.

The chain has TRBV11-2 and TRBJ2-1; lacking DNA, the TRBD1 call made by TCRdb goes unchecked. The CDR3 has 16 residues. CDR1 is SGHAT and CDR2 is FQNNGV in the germline V gene. CDR3 sequence: CASSSSRGQGRIEQFF.

The V gene is TRBV5-1, the J gene TRBJ2-2. Per germline, CDR1 SGHRS and CDR2 YFSETQ. This CDR3 has 16 residues. This CDR3 is CASSLGATHNTGELFF.

The gene calls are TRBV4-1 and TRBJ2-2; checking the TCRdb D call of TRBD2 is not possible without DNA. Germline lookup yields CDR1 MGHRA and CDR2 YSYEKL. This CDR3 contains 18 residues. CDR3 sequence: CASSQALPGQGPGRELFF.